This record looks at one T cell receptor (beta chain) sequence and its context. The antigen remains undetermined. Given a much more abundant clone one base away, this may be a read error. The sample belongs to a study of blood T cells in healthy people across ages. Notes on the study in general: In long-lived donors, naive CD4+ cell counts and diversity exceeded those of aged donors.

Using a J-beta primer mix together with a sample-barcoded 5' primer, a second PCR was run for roughly 6 to 11 cycles. Each cDNA molecule carried a tag from a template-switch adaptor that contained 12 random nucleotides. In TCRdb, the 5' RACE reads were re-called with MiXCR into one record per CDR3 protein. The data hold around 1,000,000 distinct CDR3 sequences, with under 40% observed a single time. CDR1 is KGHSH and CDR2 is LQKENI in the germline V gene. The CDR3 is 14 amino acids. Sequencing was performed on blood. This receptor was taken from a man aged 18 to 29 in good health. This sequence joins TRBV18 and TRBJ2-1; D possibly corresponds to TRBD1 (6 bases). The CDR3 sequence: CACSPGQSYNEQFF. CDR3 nucleotides: TGTGCCTGCTCACCCGGACAGTCCTACAATGAGCAGTTCTTC.